This T cell receptor (beta chain) was documented in a study of siplizumab effects on memory and regulatory T cells. Assay: immunoSEQ multiplex PCR; the TCRdb copy retains only in-frame clones and omits some. The data show around 100,000 clones, about 95% seen once. With regard to this clone: Its antigen is still unknown.

V shed 5 bases, J shed 3 bases, and the junction held 9 bases outside the gene matches. CDR1 SEHNR and CDR2 FQNEAQ come from the germline V gene (reference sequence). The CDR3 runs to 15 residues. General study findings and limits: Greater diversity than memory cells seemed evident in naive T cells, which also appeared to be major alloresponse contributors.

This receptor was obtained from a human donor in good health. The genes are TRBV7-9 and TRBJ1-1; 7 bases agree with TRBD1. The specimen was non-Treg CD4+ T cells sorted from blood. The CDR3 bases are TGTGCCAGCAGCCTGGGACAGAGGAAAGACACTGAAGCTTTCTTT. Translating gives CASSLGQRKDTEAFF.